The 13 T cell receptor beta chains presented below share a single source sample, sequenced in a study of T-cell memory formation after mild COVID-19. In TCRdb, the 5' RACE reads were re-called with MiXCR into one record per CDR3 protein. Seen here are a few hundred thousand distinct CDR3 sequences, approximately 21% observed once, and the top ten hold roughly 8.1%. The sample comprised PBMCs or a T cell subset sorted from them (not recorded which). All receptors come from an adult woman who had mild COVID-19 (a few samples of this study predate the infection). Cell type and time point are not known.

The chain is built from TRBV5-5 and TRBJ2-7, with D hard to call. This CDR3 region has 15 residues. CDR1 SGHKS and CDR2 YYEKEE come from the germline V gene (reference sequence). V was trimmed by 0 bases and J by 0 bases, leaving 10 bases between them. The CDR3 region is CASSLVYERSYEQYF. CDR3 coding DNA: TGTGCCAGCAGCTTGGTATACGAACGCTCCTACGAGCAGTACTTC.

The chain couples TRBV7-9 to TRBJ1-6; D uncertain. The CDR3 is 15 amino acids. Germline V lookup: CDR1 SEHNR, CDR2 FQNEAQ (reference sequence). Trimming left V 5 bases short and J 0 bases short, with 8 bases between. CDR3 in amino acids: CASSPQSSYNSPLHF. CDR3 nucleotides: TGTGCCAGCAGCCCACAGAGCTCCTATAATTCACCCCTCCACTTT.

J is TRBJ2-3 and V is TRBV7-6; TRBD2 matches 13 bases. Germline V gives CDR1 SGHVS, CDR2 FNYEAQ. Trimming took 4 bases from V and 5 from J; bases not matched to a gene: 6. This CDR3 region has 16 residues. The CDR3: CASSSGLAGVGDTQYF. In nucleotides, the CDR3 is TGTGCCAGCAGCTCCGGACTAGCGGGGGTGGGAGATACGCAGTATTTT.

This clonotype was seen more than once but under ten times. The chain links TRBV24-1 to TRBJ2-1; 12 bases are a match to TRBD2. The V gene's germline CDR1 is KGHDR and CDR2 SFDVKD. Trimming cost V 5 bases and J 7 bases; bases outside gene matches: 8. This CDR3 spans 16 amino acids. CDR3 protein: CATSVTSGRNRNEQFF. In DNA, the CDR3 is TGTGCCACCAGTGTTACTAGCGGGAGGAATAGGAATGAGCAGTTCTTC.

This CDR3 is CASGRLAPETQYF. The CDR3 DNA reads TGCGCCAGCGGGCGACTAGCGCCGGAGACCCAGTACTTC. The chain combines TRBV5-1 with TRBJ2-5, with 8 bases fitting TRBD2. There are 13 residues in the CDR3. Germline V gene lookup returns CDR1 SGHRS and CDR2 YFSETQ. The junction had 7 bases not matched to a gene; V was cut back by 7 bases and J by 5 bases. Full variable domain (missing parts from reference TRBV5-1 and TRBJ2-5): KAGVTQTPRYLIKTRGQQVTLSCSPISGHRSVSWYQQTPGQGLQFLFEYFSETQRNKGNFPGRFSGRQFSNSRSEMNVSTLELGDSALYLCASGRLAPETQYFGPGTRLLVL.

The chain uses TRBV5-1 and TRBJ2-5, with 7 bases that match TRBD1. The CDR3 covers 16 residues. From germline, CDR1 is SGHRS and CDR2 YFSETQ. V dropped 4 bases and J dropped 2; count of bases not matched to a gene: 11. CDR3 sequence: CASSQLTGRPQETQYF. The DNA for the CDR3 is TGCGCCAGCAGCCAACTGACAGGGAGACCTCAAGAGACCCAGTACTTC. The entire variable domain, with the rest obtained from reference TRBV5-1 and TRBJ2-5, is as follows: KAGVTQTPRYLIKTRGQQVTLSCSPISGHRSVSWYQQTPGQGLQFLFEYFSETQRNKGNFPGRFSGRQFSNSRSEMNVSTLELGDSALYLCASSQLTGRPQETQYFGPGTRLLVL.

This clonotype was observed a few times. J is TRBJ1-1 and V is TRBV29-1; 10 nucleotides align to TRBD1. V gave up 5 bases and J gave up 3 bases; unmatched junction bases: 3. This CDR3 contains 13 residues. CDR1 is SQVTM, CDR2 ANQGSEA, per germline. In DNA, the CDR3 is TGCAGCGTTCGGGGACAGGGGTACACTGAAGCTTTCTTT. The encoded protein is CSVRGQGYTEAFF.

The chain uses TRBV4-1 and TRBJ2-2, with a possible D match to TRBD2 (5 bases). In germline, CDR1 is MGHRA, CDR2 YSYEKL. The CDR3 extends over 15 amino acids. V was cut by 0 bases and J by 6 bases, with 11 bases left in between. The CDR3 sequence is CASSQEEAVPGELFF. CDR3 bases: TGCGCCAGCAGCCAAGAGGAGGCGGTCCCCGGGGAGCTGTTTTTT.

The chain carries TRBV29-1 and TRBJ2-7, with TRBD1 identical over 11 bases. Germline V CDR1 and CDR2: SQVTM, ANQGSEA. Trimming took 6 bases from V and 4 from J; bases not matched to a gene: 2. This CDR3 spans 12 amino acids. Here the CDR3 reads CSVGTGGYEQYF. CDR3 DNA: TGCAGCGTGGGGACAGGGGGGTACGAGCAGTACTTC.

V gene TRBV5-1 combines with J gene TRBJ1-4; 10 nucleotides agree with TRBD1. With V trimmed by 4 bases and J by 0 bases, 3 bases remained unmatched. Germline assignment: CDR1 SGHRS and CDR2 YFSETQ. This CDR3 comprises 16 residues. The CDR3 is CASSRQGATTNEKLFF. The CDR3 DNA reads as TGCGCCAGCAGCCGACAGGGGGCAACAACTAATGAAAAACTGTTTTTT.

In this sample, this clonotype turned up a few times. The J gene is TRBJ2-7, the V gene TRBV7-6; 8 bases align to TRBD2. This CDR3 has 16 residues. After removal of 5 bases from V and 4 bases from J, the junction contained 13 bases not matched to a gene. Germline V gene data show CDR1 as SGHVS and CDR2 as FNYEAQ. The CDR3 DNA sequence: TGTGCCAGCAGCCGAACGCGAGGACTAGCTACTTACGAGCAGTACTTC. This gives the protein CASSRTRGLATYEQYF.

In this sample, this clonotype turned up many times. The rearrangement links TRBV7-2 to TRBJ2-5, with 8 bases identical to TRBD2. Germline V gives CDR1 SGHTA, CDR2 FQGNSA. The CDR3 has 13 residues. With 5 bases clipped from V and 8 bases from J, the junction kept 7 bases outside the gene matches. Here the CDR3 reads CASSPAGVETQYF. The DNA for the CDR3 is TGTGCCAGCAGCCCAGCGGGAGTGGAAACCCAGTACTTC.

This clonotype was counted only a few times. V usage is TRBV5-1 and J usage is TRBJ2-1; D is undetermined. V shed 1 base and J shed 3 bases, with 8 bases lying between them. CDR1 is SGHRS, CDR2 YFSETQ, per germline. The CDR3 length is 14 residues. The CDR3 here is CASSLWAHYNEQFF. CDR3 bases: TGCGCCAGCAGCTTGTGGGCACACTACAATGAGCAGTTCTTC.